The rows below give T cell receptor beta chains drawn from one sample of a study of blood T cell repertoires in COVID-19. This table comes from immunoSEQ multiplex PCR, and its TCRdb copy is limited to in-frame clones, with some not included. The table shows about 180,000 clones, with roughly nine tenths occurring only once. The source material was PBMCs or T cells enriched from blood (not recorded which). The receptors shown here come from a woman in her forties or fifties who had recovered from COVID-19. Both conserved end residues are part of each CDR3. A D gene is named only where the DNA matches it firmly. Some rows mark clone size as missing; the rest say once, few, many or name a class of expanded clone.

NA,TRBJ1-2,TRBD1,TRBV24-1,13,TGTGCCACCAGCTACAGGGGTAACTATGGCTACACCTTC,CATSYRGNYGYTF
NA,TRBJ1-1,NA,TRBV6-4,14,TGTGCCAGCAGTGAGGCGGGGGGGAACACTGAAGCTTTCTTT,CASSEAGGNTEAFF
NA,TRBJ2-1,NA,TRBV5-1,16,TGCGCCAGCAGCGCGCGCCTAGCCCTTATCTACAATGAGCAGTTCTTC,CASSARLALIYNEQFF
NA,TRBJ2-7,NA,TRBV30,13,TGTGCCTGGAGTGTACAAGGGGGAAACGAGCAGTACTTC,CAWSVQGGNEQYF
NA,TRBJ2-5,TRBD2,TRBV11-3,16,TGTGCCAGCAGCCGCACCGGAGCTAGCGGGCAAGAGACCCAGTACTTC,CASSRTGASGQETQYF
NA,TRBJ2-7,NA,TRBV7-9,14,TGTGCCAGCAGCTTAGCGCCCTCGGAGGGAAGATCGTACTTC,CASSLAPSEGRSYF
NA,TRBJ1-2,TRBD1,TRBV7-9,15,TGTGCCAGCAGCTTACAGGGGGCGTCTGTCTATGGCTACACCTTC,CASSLQGASVYGYTF
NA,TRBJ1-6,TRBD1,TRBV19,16,TGTGCCAGTAGTATAGGAAGTGGGACAGACCATTCACCCCTCCACTTT,CASSIGSGTDHSPLHF
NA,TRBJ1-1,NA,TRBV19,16,TGTGCCAGTAGTCCCAGGACACCCGTTGGATCCACTGAAGCTTTCTTT,CASSPRTPVGSTEAFF
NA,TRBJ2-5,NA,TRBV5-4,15,TGTGCCAGCAGCCCCGGAGAGCGGATGCAAGAGACCCAGTACTTC,CASSPGERMQETQYF
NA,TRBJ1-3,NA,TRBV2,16,TGTGCCAGCAGCCACCCGGGGAGGGAAGCTGGAAACACCATATATTTT,CASSHPGREAGNTIYF
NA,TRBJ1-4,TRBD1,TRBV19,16,TGTGCCAGTAGTCTAGGGACAGGGAGACCGACGTGGGCCCTGTTTTTT,CASSLGTGRPTWALFF
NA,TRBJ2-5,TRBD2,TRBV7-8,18,TGTGCCAGCAGCTTAGGGGGGCTAGCGGGAGGGAATGCGGAGACCCAGTACTTC,CASSLGGLAGGNAETQYF
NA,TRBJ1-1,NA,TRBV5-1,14,TGCGCCAGCAGCTCGCCTCAGGACTACACTGAAGCTTTCTTT,CASSSPQDYTEAFF
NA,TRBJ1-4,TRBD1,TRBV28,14,TGTGCCAGCAGTCTTGGACAGGGGGTCGAAAAACTGTTTTTT,CASSLGQGVEKLFF
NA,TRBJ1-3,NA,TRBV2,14,TGTGCCAGCAGCCCCGACAGAGCTGGAAACACCATATATTTT,CASSPDRAGNTIYF
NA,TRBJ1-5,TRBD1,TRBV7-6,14,TGTGCCAGCAGCTTAGGGCAGGGGGGACAGCCCCAGCATTTT,CASSLGQGGQPQHF
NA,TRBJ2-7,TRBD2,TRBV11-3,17,TGTGCCAGCAGCTCTGGATTAGCGGGTTCTGGGGAGGACGAGCAGTACTTC,CASSSGLAGSGEDEQYF
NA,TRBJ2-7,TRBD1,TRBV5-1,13,TGCGCCAGCAGCAGGACAGGGGTCAACGAGCAGTACTTC,CASSRTGVNEQYF
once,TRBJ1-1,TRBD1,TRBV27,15,TGTGCCAGCAGTTTAGGACAGGTTAGGAGCACTGAAGCTTTCTTT,CASSLGQVRSTEAFF
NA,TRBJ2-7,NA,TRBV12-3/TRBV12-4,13,TGTGCCAGCAGTTTCTACAGGGACTACGAGCAGTACTTC,CASSFYRDYEQYF
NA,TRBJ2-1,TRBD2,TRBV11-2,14,TGTGCCAGCAGCTGGGGGACTAGCATCAATGAGCAGTTCTTC,CASSWGTSINEQFF
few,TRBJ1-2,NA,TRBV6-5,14,TGTGCCAGCGGACGGACAGATCTTAACTATGGCTACACCTTC,CASGRTDLNYGYTF
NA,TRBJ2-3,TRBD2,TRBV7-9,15,TGTGCCAGCAGCTCCGCGGGGGTTAGCACAGATACGCAGTATTTT,CASSSAGVSTDTQYF
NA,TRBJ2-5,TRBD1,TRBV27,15,TGTGCCAGCAGTCCGAGGACAGGGGCGGAAGAGACCCAGTACTTC,CASSPRTGAEETQYF
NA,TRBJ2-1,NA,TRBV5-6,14,TGTGCCAGCAGCTTAGGCAGGGGATACAATGAGCAGTTCTTC,CASSLGRGYNEQFF
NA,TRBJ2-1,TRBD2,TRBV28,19,TGTGCCAGCAGTCGGTGGGTAGCGGGAGGTCCGGAGTCCTACAATGAGCAGTTCTTC,CASSRWVAGGPESYNEQFF
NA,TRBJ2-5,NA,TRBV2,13,TGTGCCAGTAGGAGCGGAGTTTTGGAGACCCAGTACTTC,CASRSGVLETQYF
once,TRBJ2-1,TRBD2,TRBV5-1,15,TGCGCCAGCAGCTTGGTGGCGGGAGCCTACAATGAGCAGTTCTTC,CASSLVAGAYNEQFF
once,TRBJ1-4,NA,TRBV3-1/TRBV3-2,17,TGTGCCAGCAGCCAGGGCCCCCCGCGAAGGCTTAATGAAAAACTGTTTTTT,CASSQGPPRRLNEKLFF
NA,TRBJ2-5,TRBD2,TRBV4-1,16,TGCGCCAGCAGCCCTGGGGCGGCGGGAGGTAGAGAGACCCAGTACTTC,CASSPGAAGGRETQYF